This TCR beta chain was sequenced for a study of blood T cells in healthy people across ages. The germline gives CDR1 DFQATT, CDR2 SNEGSKA (reference sequence). The CDR3 is 15 residues long. V dropped 6 bases and J dropped 4; count of bases not matched to a gene: 12. Using a J-beta primer mix together with a sample-barcoded 5' primer, a second PCR was run for roughly 6 to 12 cycles. A single record per CDR3 protein comes from TCRdb applying MiXCR to the 5' RACE reads. The sample has 980,000 or so distinct CDR3 sequences, around 49% seen once. The sequence was collected from a man aged 25-45 years in good health. The sequencing input was blood. This rearrangement joins TRBV20-1 to TRBJ2-5; 9 nucleotides line up with TRBD1. The CDR3 loop reads CSAGFDRGILETQYF. The CDR3 nucleotides are TGCAGTGCCGGCTTCGACAGGGGGATTCTAGAGACCCAGTACTTC.